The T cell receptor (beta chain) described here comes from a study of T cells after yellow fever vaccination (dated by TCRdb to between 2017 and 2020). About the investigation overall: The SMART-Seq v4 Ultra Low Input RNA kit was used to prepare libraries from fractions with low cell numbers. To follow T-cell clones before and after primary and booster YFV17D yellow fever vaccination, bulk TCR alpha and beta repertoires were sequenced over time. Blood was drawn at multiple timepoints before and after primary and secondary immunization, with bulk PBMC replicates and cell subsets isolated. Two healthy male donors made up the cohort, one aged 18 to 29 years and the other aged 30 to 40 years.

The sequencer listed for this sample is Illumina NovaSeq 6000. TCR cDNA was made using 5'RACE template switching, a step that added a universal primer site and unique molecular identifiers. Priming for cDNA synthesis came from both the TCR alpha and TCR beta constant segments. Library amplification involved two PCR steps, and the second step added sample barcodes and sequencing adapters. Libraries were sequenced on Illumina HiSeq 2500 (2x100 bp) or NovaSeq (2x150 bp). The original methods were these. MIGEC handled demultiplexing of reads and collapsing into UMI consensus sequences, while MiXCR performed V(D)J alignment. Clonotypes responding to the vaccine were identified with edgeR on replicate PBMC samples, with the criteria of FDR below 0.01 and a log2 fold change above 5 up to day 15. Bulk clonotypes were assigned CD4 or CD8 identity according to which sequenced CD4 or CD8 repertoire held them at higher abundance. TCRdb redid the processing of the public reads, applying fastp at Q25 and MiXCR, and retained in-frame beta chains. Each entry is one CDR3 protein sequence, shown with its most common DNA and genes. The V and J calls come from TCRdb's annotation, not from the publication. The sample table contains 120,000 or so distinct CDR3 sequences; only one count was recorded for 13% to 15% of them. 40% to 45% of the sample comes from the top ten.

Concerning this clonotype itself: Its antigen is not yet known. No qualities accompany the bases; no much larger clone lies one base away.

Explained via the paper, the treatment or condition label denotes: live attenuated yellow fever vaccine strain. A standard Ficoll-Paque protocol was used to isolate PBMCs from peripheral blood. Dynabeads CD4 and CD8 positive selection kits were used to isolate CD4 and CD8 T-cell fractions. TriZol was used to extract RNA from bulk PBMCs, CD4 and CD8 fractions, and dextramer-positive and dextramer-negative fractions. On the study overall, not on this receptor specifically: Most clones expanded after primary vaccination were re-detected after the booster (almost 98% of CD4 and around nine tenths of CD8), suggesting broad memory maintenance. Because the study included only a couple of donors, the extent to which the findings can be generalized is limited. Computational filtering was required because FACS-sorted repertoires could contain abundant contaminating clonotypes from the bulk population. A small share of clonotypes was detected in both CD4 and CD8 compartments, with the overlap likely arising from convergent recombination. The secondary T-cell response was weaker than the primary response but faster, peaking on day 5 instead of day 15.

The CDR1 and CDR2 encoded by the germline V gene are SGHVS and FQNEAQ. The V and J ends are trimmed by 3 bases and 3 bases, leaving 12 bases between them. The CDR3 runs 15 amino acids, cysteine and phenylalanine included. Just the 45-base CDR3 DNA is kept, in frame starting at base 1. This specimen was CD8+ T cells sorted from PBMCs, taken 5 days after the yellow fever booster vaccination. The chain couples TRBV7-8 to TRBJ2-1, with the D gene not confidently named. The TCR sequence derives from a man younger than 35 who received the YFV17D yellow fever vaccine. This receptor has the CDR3 CASSFTQRYYNEQFF. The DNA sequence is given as TGTGCCAGCAGCTTTACACAACGATACTACAATGAGCAGTTCTTC. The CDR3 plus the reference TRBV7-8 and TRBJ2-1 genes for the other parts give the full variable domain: GAGVSQSPRYKVAKRGQDVALRCDPISGHVSLFWYQQALGQGPEFLTYFQNEAQLDKSGLPSDRFFAERPEGSVSTLKIQRTQQEDSAVYLCASSFTQRYYNEQFFGPGTRLTVL.